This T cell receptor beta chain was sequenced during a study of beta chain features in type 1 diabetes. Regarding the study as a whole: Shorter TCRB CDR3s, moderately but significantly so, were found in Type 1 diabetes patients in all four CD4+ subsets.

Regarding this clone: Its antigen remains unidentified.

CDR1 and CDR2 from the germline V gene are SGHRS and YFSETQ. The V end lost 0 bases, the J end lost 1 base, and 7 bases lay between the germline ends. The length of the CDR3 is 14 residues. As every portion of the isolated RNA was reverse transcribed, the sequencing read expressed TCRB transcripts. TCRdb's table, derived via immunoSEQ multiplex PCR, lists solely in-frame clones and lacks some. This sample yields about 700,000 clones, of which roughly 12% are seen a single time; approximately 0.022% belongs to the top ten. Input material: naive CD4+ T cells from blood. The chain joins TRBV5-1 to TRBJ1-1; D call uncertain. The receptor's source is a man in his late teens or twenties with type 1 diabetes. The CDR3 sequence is CASSLVGANTEAFF. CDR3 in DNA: TGCGCCAGCAGCTTGGTGGGAGCGAACACTGAAGCTTTCTTT.